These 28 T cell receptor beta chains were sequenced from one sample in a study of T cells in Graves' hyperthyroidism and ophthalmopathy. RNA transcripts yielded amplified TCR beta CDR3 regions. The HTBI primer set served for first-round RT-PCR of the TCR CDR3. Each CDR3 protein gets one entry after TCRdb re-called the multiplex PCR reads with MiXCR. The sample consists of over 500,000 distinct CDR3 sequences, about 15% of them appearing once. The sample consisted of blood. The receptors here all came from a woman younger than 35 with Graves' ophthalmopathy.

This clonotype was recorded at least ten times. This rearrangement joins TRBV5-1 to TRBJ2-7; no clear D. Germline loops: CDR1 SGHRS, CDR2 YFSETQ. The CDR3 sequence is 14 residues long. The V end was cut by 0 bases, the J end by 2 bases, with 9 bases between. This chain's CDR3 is CASSLGSEPYEQYF. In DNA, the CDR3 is TGCGCCAGCAGCTTGGGTTCGGAGCCCTACGAGCAGTACTTC. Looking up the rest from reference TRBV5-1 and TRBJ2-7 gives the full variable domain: KAGVTQTPRYLIKTRGQQVTLSCSPISGHRSVSWYQQTPGQGLQFLFEYFSETQRNKGNFPGRFSGRQFSNSRSEMNVSTLELGDSALYLCASSLGSEPYEQYFGPGTRLTVT.

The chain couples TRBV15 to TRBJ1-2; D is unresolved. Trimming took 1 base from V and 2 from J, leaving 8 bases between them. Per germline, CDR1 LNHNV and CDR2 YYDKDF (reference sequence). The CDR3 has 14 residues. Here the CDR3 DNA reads TGTGCCACCAGCAGAGCGGCGGGGAACTATGGCTACACCTTC. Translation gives CATSRAAGNYGYTF.

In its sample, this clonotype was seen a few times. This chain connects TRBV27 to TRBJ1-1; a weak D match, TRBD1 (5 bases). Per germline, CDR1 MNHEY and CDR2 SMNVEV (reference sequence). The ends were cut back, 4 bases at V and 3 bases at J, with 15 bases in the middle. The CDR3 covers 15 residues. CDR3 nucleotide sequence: TGTGCCAGCAGTTCCCCAGGGTACTCGGACACTGAAGCTTTCTTT. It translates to CASSSPGYSDTEAFF.

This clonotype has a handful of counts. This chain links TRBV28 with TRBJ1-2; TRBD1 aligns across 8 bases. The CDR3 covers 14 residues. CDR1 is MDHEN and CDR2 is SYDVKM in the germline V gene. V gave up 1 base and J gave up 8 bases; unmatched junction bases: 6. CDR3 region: CASSLSRTGYGYTF. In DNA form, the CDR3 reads TGTGCCAGCAGTTTATCACGGACAGGGTACGGCTACACCTTC.

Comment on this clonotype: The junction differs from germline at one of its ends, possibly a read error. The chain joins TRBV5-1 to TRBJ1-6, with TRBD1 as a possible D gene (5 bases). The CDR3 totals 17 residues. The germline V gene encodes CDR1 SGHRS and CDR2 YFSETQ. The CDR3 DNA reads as TGTGCCAGCAGCTCACCGGTTGGGGGTATCTTTAATTCACCCCTCCACTTT. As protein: CASSSPVGGIFNSPLHF.

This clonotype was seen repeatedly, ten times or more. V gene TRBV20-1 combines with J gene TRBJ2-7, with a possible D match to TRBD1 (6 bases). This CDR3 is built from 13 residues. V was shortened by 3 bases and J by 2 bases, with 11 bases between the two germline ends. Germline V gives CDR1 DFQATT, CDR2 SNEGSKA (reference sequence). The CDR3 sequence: CSARPGQTYEQYF. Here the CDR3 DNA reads TGCAGTGCTAGGCCCGGACAGACCTACGAGCAGTACTTC.

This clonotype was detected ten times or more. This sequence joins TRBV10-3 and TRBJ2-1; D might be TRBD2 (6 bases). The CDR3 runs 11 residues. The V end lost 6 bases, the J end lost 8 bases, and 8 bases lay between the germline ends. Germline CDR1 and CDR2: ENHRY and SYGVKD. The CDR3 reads CAIRRGHEQFF. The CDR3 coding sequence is TGTGCCATCAGGCGGGGTCATGAGCAGTTCTTC.

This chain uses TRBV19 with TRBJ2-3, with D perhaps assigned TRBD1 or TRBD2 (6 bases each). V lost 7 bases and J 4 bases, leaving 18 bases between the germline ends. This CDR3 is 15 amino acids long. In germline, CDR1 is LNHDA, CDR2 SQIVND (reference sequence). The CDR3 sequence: CASNNEGGRADTQYF. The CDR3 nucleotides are TGTGCCAGTAACAATGAGGGGGGCCGTGCAGATACGCAGTATTTT.

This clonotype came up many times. Here the CDR3 DNA reads TGTGCCAGCAGCAAACAGGGGGCCCTGGACACTGAAGCTTTCTTT. It yields the protein CASSKQGALDTEAFF. This chain links TRBV12-3 or TRBV12-4 with TRBJ1-1, with 9 bases lining up with TRBD1. J lost 3 bases, V lost 6 bases, and 8 bases had no gene match. The CDR3 runs to 15 residues.

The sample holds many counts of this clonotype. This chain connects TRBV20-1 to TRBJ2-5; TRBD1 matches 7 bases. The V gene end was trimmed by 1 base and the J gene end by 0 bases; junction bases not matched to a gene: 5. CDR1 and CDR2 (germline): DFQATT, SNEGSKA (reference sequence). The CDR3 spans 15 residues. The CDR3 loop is CSARGPGQYQETQYF. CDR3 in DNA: TGCAGTGCTAGAGGACCGGGACAGTACCAAGAGACCCAGTACTTC.

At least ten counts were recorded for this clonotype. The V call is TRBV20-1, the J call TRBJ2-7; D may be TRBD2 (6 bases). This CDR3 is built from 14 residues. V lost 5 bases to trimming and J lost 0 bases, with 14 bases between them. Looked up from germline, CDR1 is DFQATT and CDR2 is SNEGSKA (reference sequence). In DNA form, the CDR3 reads TGCAGTGCTGCGGGACTTAGAAGCTCCTACGAGCAGTACTTC. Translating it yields CSAAGLRSSYEQYF.

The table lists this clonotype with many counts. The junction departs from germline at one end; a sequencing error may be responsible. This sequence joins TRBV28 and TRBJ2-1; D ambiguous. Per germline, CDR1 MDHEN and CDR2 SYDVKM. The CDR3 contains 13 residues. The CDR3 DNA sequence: TGTGGCAGCAGTTCCCCGCTAGTCAATGAGCAGTTCTTC. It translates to CGSSSPLVNEQFF.

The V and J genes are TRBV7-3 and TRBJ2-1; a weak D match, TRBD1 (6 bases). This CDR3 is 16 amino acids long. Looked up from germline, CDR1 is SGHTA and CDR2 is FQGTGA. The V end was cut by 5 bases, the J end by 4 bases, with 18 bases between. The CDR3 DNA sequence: TGTGCCAGCAGCCCTGGGGCAGGGGTCGGATACAATGAGCAGTTCTTC. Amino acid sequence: CASSPGAGVGYNEQFF.

The CDR3 region has the DNA TGTGCCAGCAGCTTATCGGGGGACTTCTACGAGCAGTACTTC. This translates into CASSLSGDFYEQYF. This rearrangement joins TRBV7-6 to TRBJ2-7; maybe TRBD2 (6 bases). Trimming removed 2 bases at V and 3 bases at J, with 11 bases between. CDR3 length: 14 residues. Germline V gene data show CDR1 as SGHVS and CDR2 as FNYEAQ. Looking up the rest from reference TRBV7-6 and TRBJ2-7 gives the full variable domain: GAGVSQSPRYKVTKRGQDVALRCDPISGHVSLYWYRQALGQGPEFLTYFNYEAQQDKSGLPNDRFSAERPEGSISTLTIQRTEQRDSAMYRCASSLSGDFYEQYFGPGTRLTVT.

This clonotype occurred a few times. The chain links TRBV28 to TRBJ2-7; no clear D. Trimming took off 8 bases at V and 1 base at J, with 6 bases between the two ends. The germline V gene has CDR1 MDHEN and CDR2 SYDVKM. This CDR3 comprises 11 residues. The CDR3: CASGWSYEQYF. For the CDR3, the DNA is TGTGCCAGCGGATGGTCCTACGAGCAGTACTTC.

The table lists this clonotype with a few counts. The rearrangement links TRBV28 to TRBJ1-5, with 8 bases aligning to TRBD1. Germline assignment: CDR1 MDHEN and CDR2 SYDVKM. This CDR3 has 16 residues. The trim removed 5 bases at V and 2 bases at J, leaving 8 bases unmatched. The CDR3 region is CASSHGQGGRNQPQHF. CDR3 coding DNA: TGTGCCAGCAGTCACGGACAGGGAGGGCGCAATCAGCCCCAGCATTTT.

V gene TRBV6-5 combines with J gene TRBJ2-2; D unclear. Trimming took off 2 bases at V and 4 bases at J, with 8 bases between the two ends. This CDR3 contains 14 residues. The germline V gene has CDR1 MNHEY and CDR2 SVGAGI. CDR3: CASSYELGTGELFF. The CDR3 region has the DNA TGTGCCAGCAGTTACGAATTGGGCACCGGGGAGCTGTTTTTT.

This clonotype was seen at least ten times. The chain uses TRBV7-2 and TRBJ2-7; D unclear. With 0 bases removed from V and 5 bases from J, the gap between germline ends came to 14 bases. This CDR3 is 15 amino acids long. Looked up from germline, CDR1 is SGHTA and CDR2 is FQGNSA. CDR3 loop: CASSLAAALLHEQYF. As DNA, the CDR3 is TGTGCCAGCAGCTTAGCGGCGGCCCTCCTCCACGAGCAGTACTTC.

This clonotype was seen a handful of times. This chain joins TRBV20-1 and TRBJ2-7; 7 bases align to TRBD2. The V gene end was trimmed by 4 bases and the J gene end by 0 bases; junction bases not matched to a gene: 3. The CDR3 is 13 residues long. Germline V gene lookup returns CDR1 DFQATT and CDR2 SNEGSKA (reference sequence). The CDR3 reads CSAISGSSYEQYF. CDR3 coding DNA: TGCAGTGCTATTAGCGGGTCCTCCTACGAGCAGTACTTC.

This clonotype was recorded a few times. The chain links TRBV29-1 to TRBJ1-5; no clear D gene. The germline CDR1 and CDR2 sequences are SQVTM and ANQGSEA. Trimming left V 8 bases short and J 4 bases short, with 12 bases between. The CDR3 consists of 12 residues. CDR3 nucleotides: TGCAGCTCCCAGGACGGAAATCAGCCCCAGCATTTT. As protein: CSSQDGNQPQHF.

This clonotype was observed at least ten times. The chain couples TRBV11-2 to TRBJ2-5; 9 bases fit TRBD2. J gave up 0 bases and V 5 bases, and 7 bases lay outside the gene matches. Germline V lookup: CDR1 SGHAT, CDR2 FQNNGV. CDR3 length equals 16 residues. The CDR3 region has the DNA TGTGCCAGCAGCCGGCTTGCTAGCGGGAACCAAGAGACCCAGTACTTC. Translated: CASSRLASGNQETQYF.

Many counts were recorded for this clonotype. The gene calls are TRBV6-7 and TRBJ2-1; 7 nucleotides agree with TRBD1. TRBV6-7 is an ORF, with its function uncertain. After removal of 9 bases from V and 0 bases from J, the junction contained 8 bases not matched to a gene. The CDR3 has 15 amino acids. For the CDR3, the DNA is TGTGCCAGGAAGAGGGACAGAAGCTCCTACAATGAGCAGTTCTTC. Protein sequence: CARKRDRSSYNEQFF.

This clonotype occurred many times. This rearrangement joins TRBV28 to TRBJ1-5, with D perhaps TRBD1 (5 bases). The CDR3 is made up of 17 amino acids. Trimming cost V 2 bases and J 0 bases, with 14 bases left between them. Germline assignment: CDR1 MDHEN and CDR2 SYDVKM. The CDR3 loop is CASSLDSREYSNQPQHF. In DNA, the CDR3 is TGTGCCAGCAGTTTAGACTCCAGGGAATATAGCAATCAGCCCCAGCATTTT.

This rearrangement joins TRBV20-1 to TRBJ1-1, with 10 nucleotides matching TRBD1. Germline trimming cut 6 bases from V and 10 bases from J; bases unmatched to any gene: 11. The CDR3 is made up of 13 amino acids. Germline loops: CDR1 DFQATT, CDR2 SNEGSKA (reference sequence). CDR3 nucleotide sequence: TGCAGTGCATCTCCGGGACAGGGGCGCGTAGCTTTCTTT. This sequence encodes CSASPGQGRVAFF.

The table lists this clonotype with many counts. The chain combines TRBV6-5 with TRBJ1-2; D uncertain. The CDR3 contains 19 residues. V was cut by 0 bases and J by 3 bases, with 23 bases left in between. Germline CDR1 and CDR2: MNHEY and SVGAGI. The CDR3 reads CASSYSPDLPQWGYYGYTF. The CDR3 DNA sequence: TGTGCCAGCAGTTACTCCCCCGACCTACCCCAATGGGGATACTATGGCTACACCTTC.

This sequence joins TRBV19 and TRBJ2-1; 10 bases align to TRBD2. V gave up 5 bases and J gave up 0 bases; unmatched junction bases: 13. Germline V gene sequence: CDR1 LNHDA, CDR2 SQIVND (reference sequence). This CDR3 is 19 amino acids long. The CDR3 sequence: CASSWASGGALGSYNEQFF. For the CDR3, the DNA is TGTGCCAGTAGTTGGGCTAGCGGGGGCGCCTTGGGCTCCTACAATGAGCAGTTCTTC.

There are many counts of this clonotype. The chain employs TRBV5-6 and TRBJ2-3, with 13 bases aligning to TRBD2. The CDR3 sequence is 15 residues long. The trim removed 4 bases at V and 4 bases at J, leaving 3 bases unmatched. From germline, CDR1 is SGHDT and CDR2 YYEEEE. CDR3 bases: TGTGCCAGCAGCATAGGACTAGCGGGGGCAGATACGCAGTATTTT. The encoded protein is CASSIGLAGADTQYF. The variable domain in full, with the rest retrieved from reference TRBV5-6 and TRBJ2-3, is DAGVTQSPTHLIKTRGQQVTLRCSPKSGHDTVSWYQQALGQGPQFIFQYYEEEERQRGNFPDRFSGHQFPNYSSELNVNALLLGDSALYLCASSIGLAGADTQYFGPGTRLTVL.

CDR3 bases: TGTGCCAGCAGCTTAGAAGGGACTAGCCTCTACAATGAGCAGTTCTTC. The encoded protein is CASSLEGTSLYNEQFF. The V gene is TRBV7-6, the J gene TRBJ2-1, with 9 bases matching TRBD2. CDR3 length: 16 amino acids. Unmatched junction bases numbered 4, after V lost 1 base and J lost 3 bases. CDR1 SGHVS and CDR2 FNYEAQ come from the germline V gene.